This T cell receptor (beta chain) was captured in a study of radiotherapy plus CTLA-4 blockade in lung cancer. On the study more broadly: For about 18% of patients, objective responses occurred, and about 34% had disease control.

Turning to this clone: Its antigen is not identified.

TCRdb's table, derived via immunoSEQ multiplex PCR, lists solely in-frame clones and lacks some. The data show 60,000 to 75,000 clones, roughly three quarters seen once. Study-level results: Reportedly, early blood T cell clone dynamics best predicted response, with interferon-beta. Clones of tumor-derived TCRs expanded in blood after radiotherapy plus ipilimumab.

Trimming took 5 bases from V and 0 from J; bases not matched to a gene: 5. Germline loops: CDR1 SGHAT, CDR2 FQNNGV. This CDR3 contains 15 residues. Sequenced material: peripheral blood, taken from a patient treated with radiotherapy plus ipilimumab. This rearrangement joins TRBV11-2 to TRBJ2-5; 8 bases match TRBD1. This sequence was found in a human donor with non-small cell lung cancer whose response to radiotherapy plus ipilimumab could not be evaluated. Some clones in this sample may be carry-over from other donors' samples. This CDR3 reads CASSRTGMYQETQYF. The CDR3 nucleotides are TGTGCCAGCAGCCGGACAGGGATGTACCAAGAGACCCAGTACTTC.